These 20 T cell receptor beta chains came from one sample sequenced in a study of blood T cell repertoires in COVID-19. Only in-frame clones appear in the TCRdb table, and some are missing; sequencing was by immunoSEQ multiplex PCR. The table includes 240,000 or so clones, about 87% detected once. The specimen sequenced was peripheral blood. These TCRs come from a woman in her 70s with active or convalescent COVID-19.

CDR3 coding DNA: TGCGCCAGCAGCTCCCAGGGTCCAGGCTATACGCAGTATTTT. Amino acids: CASSSQGPGYTQYF. The chain recombines TRBV5-1 with TRBJ2-3, with a tentative D call TRBD1 (5 bases). The CDR3 totals 14 residues. V gave up 3 bases and J gave up 7 bases, with 15 bases separating them. The germline CDR1 and CDR2 sequences are SGHRS and YFSETQ.

CDR3 coding DNA: TGTGCCAGCAGTGAAGGTAGGACAGTCCGGAAAGAGACCCAGTACTTC. Translation: CASSEGRTVRKETQYF. The chain has TRBV2 and TRBJ2-5; a possible D gene is TRBD1 (6 bases). The V end was cut by 1 base, the J end by 3 bases, with 15 bases between. This CDR3 region has 16 residues. The germline gives CDR1 SNHLY, CDR2 FYNNEI. The full variable domain, in which reference TRBV2 and TRBJ2-5 provide the parts outside the CDR3, is EPEVTQTPSHQVTQMGQEVILRCVPISNHLYFYWYRQILGQKVEFLVSFYNNEISEKSEIFDDQFSVERPDGSNFTLKIRSTKLEDSAMYFCASSEGRTVRKETQYFGPGTRLLVL.

This clone was recorded a few times. The J gene is TRBJ2-2, the V gene TRBV7-9; 9 nucleotides match TRBD1. Germline V lookup: CDR1 SEHNR, CDR2 FQNEAQ (reference sequence). The CDR3 covers 18 residues. The junction had 12 bases not matched to a gene; V was cut back by 3 bases and J by 4 bases. The CDR3 spells CASSFRDRDQKTTGELFF. CDR3 bases: TGTGCCAGCAGCTTCCGGGACAGGGACCAAAAAACCACCGGGGAGCTGTTTTTT.

The chain joins TRBV18 to TRBJ1-5; D uncertain. The CDR3 has 14 residues. V lost 6 bases and J 5 bases, leaving 14 bases between the germline ends. CDR1 and CDR2 from the germline V gene are KGHSH and LQKENI. The DNA for the CDR3 is TGTGCCAGCTCTCTCGGAGGGAGATATCAGCCCCAGCATTTT. Translated: CASSLGGRYQPQHF.

CDR3 loop: CASSGVGPYEQYF. The CDR3 DNA reads TGTGCCAGCAGCGGTGTTGGGCCCTACGAGCAGTACTTC. This sequence joins TRBV6-6 and TRBJ2-7; D is unresolved. Germline V gene sequence: CDR1 MNHNY, CDR2 SVGAGI (reference sequence). The CDR3 length is 13 residues. The V end was cut by 6 bases, the J end by 2 bases, with 11 bases between.

This chain joins TRBV5-1 and TRBJ1-1; 7 bases fit TRBD1. The CDR3 contains 13 residues. The V and J ends lost 2 bases and 7 bases, in that order; junction bases with no gene match: 5. Germline V gene data show CDR1 as SGHRS and CDR2 as YFSETQ. The CDR3 region is CASSFRQGDEAFF. The CDR3 bases are TGCGCCAGCAGCTTCCGACAGGGTGATGAAGCTTTCTTT.

The chain couples TRBV2 to TRBJ1-2; D remains unclear. Trimming stripped 6 bases from V and 0 bases from J, with 8 bases between. The CDR3 loop spans 13 amino acids. Per the germline V gene, CDR1 is SNHLY and CDR2 is FYNNEI. The CDR3 nucleotides are TGTGCCAGCAGCGCTATAGCTAACTATGGCTACACCTTC. Translation gives CASSAIANYGYTF.

The DNA of the CDR3 is TGTGCCAGCAGTCGGATGACAGGGGATGGCTACACCTTC. It specifies CASSRMTGDGYTF. V gene TRBV6-5 combines with J gene TRBJ1-2; TRBD1 matches 8 bases. This CDR3 region has 13 residues. Per the germline V gene, CDR1 is MNHEY and CDR2 is SVGAGI. V shed 5 bases, J shed 6 bases, and the junction held 5 bases outside the gene matches.

The sample holds one count of this clone. V and J are TRBV7-8 and TRBJ2-2, with a weak D call TRBD2 (5 bases). CDR3 length equals 16 residues. The germline CDR1 and CDR2 sequences are SGHVS and FQNEAQ. Deletions cut 1 base from V and 4 bases from J, with 13 bases between. CDR3 sequence reads: CASSLVLVRGTGELFF. The CDR3 DNA follows: TGTGCCAGCAGCTTAGTCCTCGTCCGGGGCACCGGGGAGCTGTTTTTT.

The chain joins TRBV6-5 to TRBJ1-1; weak D call: TRBD1 (6 bases). The V gene's germline CDR1 is MNHEY and CDR2 SVGAGI. This CDR3 region has 13 residues. Between the trimmed V and J ends, which lost 6 bases and 4 bases, there was a span of 12 bases. The CDR3 DNA reads as TGTGCCAGCAGGACCCTCAGGGGCACTGAAGCTTTCTTT. It encodes CASRTLRGTEAFF.

This chain links TRBV12-3 or TRBV12-4 with TRBJ1-2; D might be TRBD1 (5 bases). There are 13 residues in the CDR3. V shed 7 bases and J shed 4 bases, with 13 bases lying between them. CDR3 in amino acids: CASKLQEFYGYTF. The CDR3 region has the DNA TGTGCCAGCAAGCTACAGGAGTTCTATGGCTACACCTTC.

This chain connects TRBV11-2 to TRBJ2-7, with 7 bases that match TRBD2. J lost 0 bases, V lost 5 bases, and 10 bases had no gene match. CDR1 SGHAT and CDR2 FQNNGV come from the germline V gene. The CDR3 has 16 residues. The DNA for the CDR3 is TGTGCCAGCAGCCGGGTAGGAGGGGACTACTCCTACGAGCAGTACTTC. Protein product: CASSRVGGDYSYEQYF.

This chain uses TRBV5-1 with TRBJ1-5; no definite D call. The CDR3 covers 14 residues. Germline lookup yields CDR1 SGHRS and CDR2 YFSETQ. V was pared by 5 bases and J by 2 bases, with 11 bases between. The CDR3 loop reads CASSREVGNQPQHF. CDR3 nucleotides: TGCGCCAGCAGTCGGGAGGTCGGCAATCAGCCCCAGCATTTT.

This clone is a singleton in its sample. The chain recombines TRBV5-6 with TRBJ2-7; the D gene is possibly TRBD2 (6 bases). Germline V gene sequence: CDR1 SGHDT, CDR2 YYEEEE. V lost 4 bases and J lost 0, with 11 bases in between. The CDR3 contains 14 residues. For the CDR3, the DNA is TGTGCCAGCAGCATTCGGGGGACCTCCTACGAGCAGTACTTC. Translated: CASSIRGTSYEQYF.

The CDR3 loop is CASSQRLTGFTEAFF. The DNA for the CDR3 is TGCGCCAGCAGCCAAAGGCTTACAGGTTTCACTGAAGCTTTCTTT. This chain joins TRBV4-3 and TRBJ1-1, with D possibly being TRBD1 (5 bases). Germline loops: CDR1 LGHNA, CDR2 YSLEER. The CDR3 totals 15 residues. V lost 2 bases and J 4 bases, leaving 14 bases between the germline ends.

The chain recombines TRBV7-9 with TRBJ1-1; D gene unclear. Trimming shortened V by 2 bases and J by 1 base, and 8 bases separated the two germline ends. This CDR3 contains 14 residues. Germline CDR1 reads SEHNR; CDR2 reads FQNEAQ (reference sequence). The CDR3 here is CASSLREANTEAFF. In DNA form, the CDR3 reads TGTGCCAGCAGCTTACGTGAGGCGAACACTGAAGCTTTCTTT. The entire variable domain, with the rest obtained from reference TRBV7-9 and TRBJ1-1, is as follows: DTGVSQNPRHKITKRGQNVTFRCDPISEHNRLYWYRQTLGQGPEFLTYFQNEAQLEKSRLLSDRFSAERPKGSFSTLEIQRTEQGDSAMYLCASSLREANTEAFFGQGTRLTVV.

The genes are TRBV7-9 and TRBJ1-4; TRBD1 matches 9 bases. Germline-derived CDR1 and CDR2 are SEHNR and FQNEAQ (reference sequence). The V and J ends lost 3 bases and 8 bases, in that order; junction bases with no gene match: 7. The CDR3 is made up of 15 amino acids. The CDR3 DNA sequence: TGTGCCAGCAGCTTTAGGACAGGGGAGAGAGAAAAACTGTTTTTT. Protein: CASSFRTGEREKLFF.

V gene TRBV4-2 combines with J gene TRBJ1-1, with 9 nucleotides matching TRBD1. This CDR3 comprises 13 residues. The ends lost 4 bases at V and 3 bases at J; junction bases unmatched: 0. Germline V lookup: CDR1 LGHNA, CDR2 YNFKEQ. The CDR3 protein is CASSRDRDTEAFF. In nucleotides, the CDR3 is TGTGCCAGCAGCCGGGACAGGGACACTGAAGCTTTCTTT.

The chain recombines TRBV15 with TRBJ1-3; D remains ambiguous. The germline V and J ends were trimmed by 3 bases and 8 bases, with 11 bases remaining between them. CDR3 length equals 13 residues. Germline V gene lookup returns CDR1 LNHNV and CDR2 YYDKDF (reference sequence). CDR3 region: CATSSPAGDTIYF. In nucleotides, the CDR3 is TGTGCCACCAGCAGCCCTGCCGGGGACACCATATATTTT.

The chain links TRBV7-2 to TRBJ1-3, with unresolved D. Germline V lookup: CDR1 SGHTA, CDR2 FQGNSA. This CDR3 spans 15 amino acids. With 1 base removed from V and 0 bases from J, the gap between germline ends came to 7 bases. The CDR3 is CASSLGLLSGNTIYF. As DNA, the CDR3 is TGTGCCAGCAGCTTAGGACTCCTCTCTGGAAACACCATATATTTT. The full variable domain, its missing parts supplied by reference TRBV7-2 and TRBJ1-3, is GAGVSQSPSNKVTEKGKDVELRCDPISGHTALYWYRQSLGQGLEFLIYFQGNSAPDKSGLPSDRFSAERTGGSVSTLTIQRTQQEDSAVYLCASSLGLLSGNTIYFGEGSWLTVV.